Sequencing of this T cell receptor beta chain was carried out in a study of vaccination effects on CD4 cells after COVID-19. As for this clone: Its target is unknown.

Isolating CD4+ T cells followed more than 9 days of culture. Negative nucleocapsid antibody tests before and after vaccination confirmed no previous SARS-CoV-2 infection. Here immunoSEQ multiplex PCR was the method, and the copy in TCRdb shows in-frame clones only, minus some. The sample lists tens of thousands of clones; about four fifths were seen once. CDR3 length equals 15 residues. The germline gives CDR1 SGHRS, CDR2 YFSETQ. V was trimmed by 0 bases and J by 1 base, leaving 10 bases between them. The source material was CD4+ T cells from PBMCs cultured without peptide, sampled before COVID-19 vaccination. J is TRBJ2-5 and V is TRBV5-1; perhaps TRBD2 as D (6 bases). This clonotype originated in a human donor who received a COVID-19 vaccine. This CDR3 reads CASSLVGTFQETQYF. As DNA, the CDR3 is TGCGCCAGCAGCTTGGTAGGGACTTTCCAAGAGACCCAGTACTTC.